Presented here are 16 T cell receptor beta chains from one specimen sequenced in a study of blood T cell repertoires in COVID-19. The repertoire was sequenced with immunoSEQ multiplex PCR; TCRdb's copy has only in-frame clones and lacks some. In the table there are over 600,000 clones, 90% of which are singletons. Sequenced input: peripheral blood. The receptors were sampled from a woman between 18 and 29 years old with acute or convalescent COVID-19.

This sequence joins TRBV15 and TRBJ2-1; unclear D gene. The CDR3 contains 20 residues. V lost 4 bases to trimming and J lost 0 bases, with 25 bases between them. Germline V gives CDR1 LNHNV, CDR2 YYDKDF (reference sequence). This chain's CDR3 is CATSIPKKEAYPSSYNEQFF. The CDR3 DNA sequence: TGTGCCACCAGCATTCCCAAGAAAGAGGCCTACCCCTCCTCCTACAATGAGCAGTTCTTC.

V and J are TRBV29-1 and TRBJ2-7; 9 nucleotides line up with TRBD2. J gave up 0 bases and V 4 bases, and 4 bases lay outside the gene matches. Germline V CDR1 and CDR2: SQVTM, ANQGSEA. The CDR3 has 14 amino acids. CDR3 residues: CSVVPAGGSYEQYF. As DNA, the CDR3 is TGCAGCGTTGTTCCAGCGGGGGGCTCCTACGAGCAGTACTTC.

This chain links TRBV12-3 or TRBV12-4 with TRBJ1-2; no reliable D call. V lost 5 bases and J 8 bases, leaving 15 bases between the germline ends. The CDR3 loop spans 13 amino acids. The CDR3 bases are TGTGCCAGCAGTCTATCGAGATTTTGGGGCTACACCTTC. It codes for CASSLSRFWGYTF.

The V call is TRBV12-3 or TRBV12-4, the J call TRBJ1-1; a weak D match, TRBD1 (5 bases). The V and J ends lost 5 bases and 6 bases respectively, with 13 bases between them. The CDR3 runs 13 residues. CDR3 sequence: CASSPQASAEAFF. Here the CDR3 DNA reads TGTGCCAGCAGTCCACAGGCCTCTGCTGAAGCTTTCTTT.

The chain joins TRBV7-9 to TRBJ1-5; D possibly corresponds to TRBD1 (6 bases). Between the trimmed V and J ends, which lost 5 bases and 0 bases, there was a span of 14 bases. The CDR3 is 16 residues long. Per germline, CDR1 SEHNR and CDR2 FQNEAQ (reference sequence). The CDR3 protein is CASSPGDGNSNQPQHF. DNA for the CDR3: TGTGCCAGCAGCCCAGGGGACGGAAATAGCAATCAGCCCCAGCATTTT.

This clone was observed a single time. V gene TRBV6-1 combines with J gene TRBJ2-7; no definite D call. The CDR3 length is 14 residues. V shed 1 base and J shed 5 bases, with 12 bases lying between them. Germline lookup yields CDR1 MNHNS and CDR2 SASEGT. Here the CDR3 DNA reads TGTGCCAGCAGTGAAGTTGTCAGAAGAAACGAGCAGTACTTC. This translates into CASSEVVRRNEQYF.

The V call is TRBV7-2, the J call TRBJ1-1; 9 bases fit TRBD1. The CDR3 consists of 15 residues. Losses at the gene ends were 10 bases for V and 1 base for J; bases not matched to a gene: 10. The germline V gene has CDR1 SGHTA and CDR2 FQGNSA. The CDR3 protein is CATRDRASSNTEAFF. CDR3 bases: TGTGCCACGAGGGACAGGGCCTCGTCGAACACTGAAGCTTTCTTT.

The chain employs TRBV27 and TRBJ1-5, with no clear D. Deletions cut 6 bases from V and 5 bases from J, with 8 bases between. The CDR3 sequence is 12 residues long. CDR1 and CDR2 from the germline V gene are MNHEY and SMNVEV (reference sequence). DNA for the CDR3: TGTGCCAGCAGACAAGGAGATCAGCCCCAGCATTTT. Protein sequence: CASRQGDQPQHF.

The V call is TRBV3-1 (or the pseudogene TRBV3-2), the J call TRBJ2-4; tentatively, D is TRBD1 (6 bases). The CDR3 extends over 16 amino acids. Germline loops: CDR1 LGHDT, CDR2 YNNKEL (reference sequence). Trimming pared 2 bases from V and 1 base from J, leaving 12 bases between. CDR3 region: CASSQQGPFAKNIQYF. In DNA, the CDR3 is TGTGCCAGCAGCCAACAGGGGCCCTTTGCCAAAAACATTCAGTACTTC.

This chain links TRBV5-5 with TRBJ1-2; weak D call: TRBD1 (6 bases). Trimming removed 3 bases at V and 7 bases at J, with 19 bases between. This CDR3 spans 15 amino acids. The germline CDR1 and CDR2 sequences are SGHKS and YYEKEE (reference sequence). The CDR3 DNA reads TGTGCCAGCAGCTCTCTTGGTAGATACAGGGCTGGCTACACCTTC. Translating gives CASSSLGRYRAGYTF.

This clone occurred once. V usage is TRBV7-9 and J usage is TRBJ2-1; D not certain. Germline lookup yields CDR1 SEHNR and CDR2 FQNEAQ (reference sequence). Deletions cut 5 bases from V and 10 bases from J, with 9 bases between. CDR3 length equals 11 residues. This CDR3 is CASSPLREQFF. CDR3 coding DNA: TGTGCCAGCAGCCCACTCCGGGAGCAGTTCTTC.

The chain carries TRBV5-6 and TRBJ2-5; 8 nucleotides agree with TRBD2. Germline V CDR1 and CDR2: SGHDT, YYEEEE. This CDR3 comprises 14 residues. The ends lost 5 bases at V and 6 bases at J; junction bases unmatched: 9. The chain's CDR3 is CASRTPGGGQTQYF. The CDR3 DNA follows: TGTGCCAGCAGGACCCCGGGGGGGGGACAGACCCAGTACTTC.

The V and J genes are TRBV6-5 and TRBJ2-5, with 7 bases identical to TRBD1. CDR1 and CDR2 (germline): MNHEY, SVGAGI. CDR3 size: 13 residues. With V trimmed by 9 bases and J by 7 bases, 11 bases remained unmatched. The chain's CDR3 is CASGADRVVTQYF. CDR3 bases: TGTGCCAGTGGGGCCGACAGGGTAGTGACCCAGTACTTC.

The rearrangement joins TRBV6-6 to TRBJ1-5; D is unresolved. The CDR3 length is 15 residues. V lost 8 bases, J lost 0 bases, and 14 bases lay in between. CDR1 is MNHNY, CDR2 SVGAGI, per germline (reference sequence). The DNA of the CDR3 is TGTGCCAGCTATCGGGGATATTATAGCAATCAGCCCCAGCATTTT. As protein: CASYRGYYSNQPQHF.

The gene calls are TRBV7-9 and TRBJ1-6; possible D gene TRBD1, 6 bases. CDR1 and CDR2 from the germline V gene are SEHNR and FQNEAQ (reference sequence). Trimming pared 0 bases from V and 8 bases from J, leaving 14 bases between. The CDR3 totals 16 residues. The CDR3: CASSLASVAGDSPLHF. The CDR3 DNA is TGTGCCAGCAGCTTAGCGAGTGTGGCAGGGGATTCACCCCTCCACTTT. The full variable domain, with the rest looked up from reference TRBV7-9 and TRBJ1-6, is DTGVSQNPRHKITKRGQNVTFRCDPISEHNRLYWYRQTLGQGPEFLTYFQNEAQLEKSRLLSDRFSAERPKGSFSTLEIQRTEQGDSAMYLCASSLASVAGDSPLHFGNGTRLTVT.

This chain uses TRBV12-3 or TRBV12-4 with TRBJ1-4; perhaps TRBD1 as D (5 bases). V was clipped by 6 bases and J by 8 bases, with 13 bases between them. CDR3 length: 13 residues. In nucleotides, the CDR3 is TGTGCCAGCAGAACATGGGCAGGGGAAAAACTGTTTTTT. It encodes CASRTWAGEKLFF.